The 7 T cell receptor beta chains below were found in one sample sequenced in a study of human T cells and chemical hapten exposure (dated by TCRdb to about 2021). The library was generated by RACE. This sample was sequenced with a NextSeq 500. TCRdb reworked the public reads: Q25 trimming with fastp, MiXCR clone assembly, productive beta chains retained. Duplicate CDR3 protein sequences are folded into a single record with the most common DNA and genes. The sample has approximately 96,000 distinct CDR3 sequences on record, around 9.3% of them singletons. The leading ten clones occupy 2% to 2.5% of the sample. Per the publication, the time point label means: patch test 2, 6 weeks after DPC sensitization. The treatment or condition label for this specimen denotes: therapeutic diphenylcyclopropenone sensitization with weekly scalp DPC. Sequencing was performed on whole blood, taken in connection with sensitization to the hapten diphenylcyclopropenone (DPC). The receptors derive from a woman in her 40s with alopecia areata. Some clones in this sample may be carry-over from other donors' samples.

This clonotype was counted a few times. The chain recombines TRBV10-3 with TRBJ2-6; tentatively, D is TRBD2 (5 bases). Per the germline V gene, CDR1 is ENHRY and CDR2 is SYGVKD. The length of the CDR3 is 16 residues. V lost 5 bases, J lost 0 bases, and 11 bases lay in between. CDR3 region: CAISTGSFSGANVLTF. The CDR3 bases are TGTGCCATCAGTACGGGATCCTTCTCTGGGGCCAACGTCCTGACTTTC.

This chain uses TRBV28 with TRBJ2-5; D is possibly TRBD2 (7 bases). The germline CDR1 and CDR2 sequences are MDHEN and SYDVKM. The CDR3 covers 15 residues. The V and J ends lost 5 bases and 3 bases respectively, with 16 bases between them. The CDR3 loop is CASSPQWGGKETQYF. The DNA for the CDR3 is TGTGCCAGCAGTCCCCAGTGGGGGGGCAAAGAGACCCAGTACTTC.

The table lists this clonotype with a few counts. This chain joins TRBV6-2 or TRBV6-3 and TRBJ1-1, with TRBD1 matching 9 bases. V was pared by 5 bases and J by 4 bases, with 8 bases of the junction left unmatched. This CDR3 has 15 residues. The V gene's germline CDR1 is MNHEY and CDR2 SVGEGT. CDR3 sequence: CASSLRQGGPTEAFF. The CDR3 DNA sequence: TGTGCCAGCAGTCTCCGACAGGGGGGTCCCACTGAAGCTTTCTTT.

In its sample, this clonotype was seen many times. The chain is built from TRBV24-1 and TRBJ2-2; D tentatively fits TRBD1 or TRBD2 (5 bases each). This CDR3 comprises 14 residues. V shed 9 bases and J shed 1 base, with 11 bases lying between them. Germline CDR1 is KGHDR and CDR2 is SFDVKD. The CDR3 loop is CATARGQNTGELFF. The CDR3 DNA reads TGTGCCACCGCTCGGGGCCAGAACACCGGGGAGCTGTTTTTT.

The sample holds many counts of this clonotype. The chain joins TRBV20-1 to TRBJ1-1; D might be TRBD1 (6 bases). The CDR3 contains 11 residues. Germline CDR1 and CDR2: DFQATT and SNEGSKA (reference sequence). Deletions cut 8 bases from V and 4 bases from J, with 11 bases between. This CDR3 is CSLGGGTEAFF. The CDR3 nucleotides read TGCAGTCTAGGAGGGGGCACTGAAGCTTTCTTT.

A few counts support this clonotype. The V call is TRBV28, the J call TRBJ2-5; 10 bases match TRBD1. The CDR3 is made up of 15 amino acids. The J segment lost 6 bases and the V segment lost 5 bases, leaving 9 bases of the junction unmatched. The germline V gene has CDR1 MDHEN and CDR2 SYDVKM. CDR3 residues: CASSRSGQGEKTQYF. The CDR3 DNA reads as TGTGCCAGCAGTCGAAGTGGACAGGGGGAAAAGACCCAGTACTTC.

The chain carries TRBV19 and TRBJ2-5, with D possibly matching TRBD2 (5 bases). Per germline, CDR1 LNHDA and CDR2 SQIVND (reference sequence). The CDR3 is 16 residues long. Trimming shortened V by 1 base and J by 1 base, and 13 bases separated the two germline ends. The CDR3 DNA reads TGTGCCAGTAGTATAGTAGGAGGTGGCGGCCAAGAGACCCAGTACTTC. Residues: CASSIVGGGGQETQYF.